This is a list of T cell receptor beta chains from one sample in a study of cytotoxic CD8 clonotypes in ibrutinib-treated CLL. The table came from immunoSEQ multiplex PCR; TCRdb's copy has only in-frame clones and leaves some out. The sample lists roughly 200,000 clones, 60% to 80% seen once, with more than 4.5% in the top ten. The sequenced sample was PBMCs, obtained after 12 months of ibrutinib treatment. The receptors here all came from a human donor with chronic lymphocytic leukemia. CDR3s include the opening cysteine and the closing phenylalanine or tryptophan. Each record gives: D gene, V gene, clone size, J gene, CDR3 DNA, CDR3 protein. D genes are given only for firm matches. A row's size may be missing; if present it is once, few, many or a size class.

d_call: TRBD1; v_call: TRBV7-8; clone_size: few; j_call: TRBJ1-2; cdr3_nt: TGTGCCAGCAGCTTAGAACTCCGACAGGGAAGTAACTATGGCTACACCTTC; cdr3_aa: CASSLELRQGSNYGYTF
d_call: NA; v_call: TRBV6-1; clone_size: NA; j_call: TRBJ1-4; cdr3_nt: TGTGCCAGCAGTGAAAGTTGGACAAATGAAAAACTGTTTTTT; cdr3_aa: CASSESWTNEKLFF
d_call: NA; v_call: TRBV9; clone_size: NA; j_call: TRBJ1-6; cdr3_nt: TGTGCCAGCAGCGTAGAAGTGGCGGTAAATTCACCCCTCCACTTT; cdr3_aa: CASSVEVAVNSPLHF
d_call: TRBD1; v_call: TRBV27; clone_size: once; j_call: TRBJ1-6; cdr3_nt: TGTGCCAGCAGCCGGGACAGGGGGAGCTCACCCCTCCACTTT; cdr3_aa: CASSRDRGSSPLHF
d_call: NA; v_call: TRBV27; clone_size: NA; j_call: TRBJ2-7; cdr3_nt: TGTGCCAGCAGAACAGAAAGCTCCTACGAGCAGTACTTC; cdr3_aa: CASRTESSYEQYF
d_call: NA; v_call: TRBV9; clone_size: NA; j_call: TRBJ1-2; cdr3_nt: TGTGCCAGCAGCGTAGGGGACCGGGTCTATTGGGACTATGGCTACACCTTC; cdr3_aa: CASSVGDRVYWDYGYTF
d_call: NA; v_call: TRBV5-1; clone_size: few; j_call: TRBJ2-3; cdr3_nt: TGCGCCAGCAGCCCCGTGAGGGGGGTATCGGATACGCAGTATTTT; cdr3_aa: CASSPVRGVSDTQYF
d_call: TRBD2; v_call: TRBV2; clone_size: NA; j_call: TRBJ2-7; cdr3_nt: TGTGCCAGCAGTGTCCGCGGGGGGGAGAGCGAGCAGTACTTC; cdr3_aa: CASSVRGGESEQYF
d_call: NA; v_call: TRBV4-1; clone_size: NA; j_call: TRBJ2-1; cdr3_nt: TGCGCCAGCAGCCAAGATCTGAACAGGCGCAATGAGCAGTTCTTC; cdr3_aa: CASSQDLNRRNEQFF
d_call: TRBD2; v_call: TRBV28; clone_size: many; j_call: TRBJ2-1; cdr3_nt: TGTGCCAGCAGTTCCCGGACTAGTAGGCGAAATGAGCAGTTCTTC; cdr3_aa: CASSSRTSRRNEQFF
d_call: NA; v_call: TRBV30; clone_size: NA; j_call: TRBJ2-5; cdr3_nt: TGTGCCTGGAGTGTCAGTACGTACCAAGAGACCCAGTACTTC; cdr3_aa: CAWSVSTYQETQYF
d_call: NA; v_call: TRBV4-3; clone_size: NA; j_call: TRBJ1-1; cdr3_nt: TGCGCCAGCAGCCAAGGTAGAGTGATAGGGGGTGAAGCTTTCTTT; cdr3_aa: CASSQGRVIGGEAFF
d_call: NA; v_call: TRBV6-1; clone_size: NA; j_call: TRBJ1-1; cdr3_nt: TGTGCCAGCACCCTATCTGGGGTAGGTGAAGCTTTCTTT; cdr3_aa: CASTLSGVGEAFF
d_call: TRBD2; v_call: TRBV5-1; clone_size: NA; j_call: TRBJ2-2; cdr3_nt: TGCGCCAGCAGCTTGCGGGAGGGCCGGGCCACCGGGGAGCTGTTTTTT; cdr3_aa: CASSLREGRATGELFF
d_call: TRBD1; v_call: TRBV7-9; clone_size: NA; j_call: TRBJ1-6; cdr3_nt: TGTGCCAGCAGCACCACAGGGGGCAGTAATTCACCCCTCCACTTT; cdr3_aa: CASSTTGGSNSPLHF
d_call: NA; v_call: TRBV5-6; clone_size: once; j_call: TRBJ2-7; cdr3_nt: TGTGCCAGCAGCCCGATAGGGGCGCCGCGCGGCTACGAGCAGTACTTC; cdr3_aa: CASSPIGAPRGYEQYF
d_call: TRBD1; v_call: TRBV30; clone_size: NA; j_call: TRBJ1-6; cdr3_nt: TGTGCCTGGAGTGTTCCGGACAGGGGCAATTCACCCCTCCACTTT; cdr3_aa: CAWSVPDRGNSPLHF
d_call: TRBD1; v_call: TRBV7-2; clone_size: NA; j_call: TRBJ1-6; cdr3_nt: TGTGCCAGCAGCTCCGGGACAGGTCCTTCCCGTTCACCCCTCCACTTT; cdr3_aa: CASSSGTGPSRSPLHF
d_call: NA; v_call: TRBV29-1; clone_size: NA; j_call: TRBJ1-2; cdr3_nt: TGCAGCGTTGGGGGGGTTCAAACTTATGGCTACACCTTC; cdr3_aa: CSVGGVQTYGYTF
d_call: NA; v_call: TRBV7-6; clone_size: NA; j_call: TRBJ1-5; cdr3_nt: TGTGCCAGCAGTTATAGCGTCCAGGTTAAATATAGCAATCAGCCCCAGCATTTT; cdr3_aa: CASSYSVQVKYSNQPQHF
d_call: TRBD2; v_call: TRBV19; clone_size: many; j_call: TRBJ2-5; cdr3_nt: TGTGCCAGTAGTCTCACTGGGAGCGGGATGGTGACCCAGTACTTC; cdr3_aa: CASSLTGSGMVTQYF
d_call: NA; v_call: TRBV11-2; clone_size: NA; j_call: TRBJ2-2; cdr3_nt: TGTGCCAGCAGCTTGGGTCGGACCGGGGAGCTGTTTTTT; cdr3_aa: CASSLGRTGELFF
d_call: TRBD1; v_call: TRBV4-2; clone_size: NA; j_call: TRBJ2-5; cdr3_nt: TGTGCCAGCAAGGCGGCGACAGGGGTAATCGGGACCCAGTACTTC; cdr3_aa: CASKAATGVIGTQYF
d_call: NA; v_call: TRBV9; clone_size: NA; j_call: TRBJ1-3; cdr3_nt: TGTGCCAGCAGCGTCAGGACAGACTCTGGAAACACCATATATTTT; cdr3_aa: CASSVRTDSGNTIYF
d_call: NA; v_call: TRBV5-6; clone_size: NA; j_call: TRBJ2-7; cdr3_nt: TGTGCCAGCAGCACCTACGCGGAGGGCCAATACGAGCAGTACTTC; cdr3_aa: CASSTYAEGQYEQYF
d_call: NA; v_call: TRBV6-1; clone_size: once; j_call: TRBJ2-7; cdr3_nt: TGTGCCAGCAGCGAACGGTGGTGGTACGAGCAGTACTTC; cdr3_aa: CASSERWWYEQYF
d_call: TRBD2; v_call: TRBV19; clone_size: once; j_call: TRBJ2-2; cdr3_nt: TGTGCCAGTAGTCCAGCGGGGGGGCCTTTCCCCGGGGAGCTGTTTTTT; cdr3_aa: CASSPAGGPFPGELFF
d_call: NA; v_call: TRBV28; clone_size: NA; j_call: TRBJ1-1; cdr3_nt: TGTGCCAGCAGTTTTGTGGAGAGGCTTACTGAAGCTTTCTTT; cdr3_aa: CASSFVERLTEAFF
d_call: NA; v_call: TRBV30; clone_size: NA; j_call: TRBJ1-5; cdr3_nt: TGTGCCTGGAGTGTTGGCAGCTTGAATCAGCCCCAGCATTTT; cdr3_aa: CAWSVGSLNQPQHF
d_call: NA; v_call: TRBV30; clone_size: NA; j_call: TRBJ1-4; cdr3_nt: TGTGCCTGGAGTGTATCAGGTCCTGAAAAACTGTTTTTT; cdr3_aa: CAWSVSGPEKLFF
d_call: NA; v_call: TRBV30; clone_size: NA; j_call: TRBJ1-1; cdr3_nt: TGTGCCTGGACAGGGGATGTGTACACTGAAGCTTTCTTT; cdr3_aa: CAWTGDVYTEAFF
d_call: NA; v_call: TRBV30; clone_size: NA; j_call: TRBJ2-5; cdr3_nt: TGTGCCTGCCGGCAACAGGGTTCGCCAGAGACCCAGTACTTC; cdr3_aa: CACRQQGSPETQYF
d_call: NA; v_call: TRBV2; clone_size: medium-sized; j_call: TRBJ1-1; cdr3_nt: TGTGCCAGCTCCCCCCCCGCCGGCACTGAAGCTTTCTTT; cdr3_aa: CASSPPAGTEAFF
d_call: NA; v_call: TRBV30; clone_size: NA; j_call: TRBJ1-2; cdr3_nt: TGTGCCTGGAGTGTACTAGGCAGGCCTAACTATGGCTACACCTTC; cdr3_aa: CAWSVLGRPNYGYTF
d_call: NA; v_call: TRBV6-1; clone_size: NA; j_call: TRBJ2-4; cdr3_nt: TGTGCCAGCAGTGAACAGGGGATAGTGGGAGCCAAAAACATTCAGTACTTC; cdr3_aa: CASSEQGIVGAKNIQYF
d_call: NA; v_call: TRBV6-5; clone_size: NA; j_call: TRBJ2-7; cdr3_nt: TGTGCCAGCAGTTACAGCGCGGGTGCCCCCTCCTACGAGCAGTACTTC; cdr3_aa: CASSYSAGAPSYEQYF
d_call: NA; v_call: TRBV29-1; clone_size: many; j_call: TRBJ2-7; cdr3_nt: TGCAGCGTGGGGGGGCCTAGACAGAGCTCCTACGAGCAGTACTTC; cdr3_aa: CSVGGPRQSSYEQYF
d_call: NA; v_call: TRBV5-1; clone_size: NA; j_call: TRBJ2-7; cdr3_nt: TGCGCCAGCAGCTTGGATAACAGTGGGGAGCAGTACTTC; cdr3_aa: CASSLDNSGEQYF
d_call: NA; v_call: TRBV11-1; clone_size: NA; j_call: TRBJ1-1; cdr3_nt: TGTGCCAGCAGCCTCCGGAGGGGCACTGAAGCTTTCTTT; cdr3_aa: CASSLRRGTEAFF